This entry features one T cell receptor (beta chain) sequence. The CDR3 totals 19 residues. Germline V gene lookup returns CDR1 SGHAT and CDR2 FQNNGV. The V gene end was trimmed by 3 bases and the J gene end by 0 bases; junction bases not matched to a gene: 12. This sample is part of a study of blood T cell repertoires in COVID-19. Grouping used clinical history reported by participants in a survey and questionnaire. Source study methods: Amplification of reference gene primers was used by the study to estimate nucleated cell counts. Sequencing was performed with immunoSEQ multiplex PCR; in TCRdb, only in-frame clones are kept and a portion is missing. V and J calls and clone size come straight from that table; D and trimming were deduced from the DNA. Of 280,000 or so clones in the sample, approximately 89% were seen once.

Sequencing was carried out using PBMCs or T cells enriched from blood (not recorded which). The source of this sequence is a woman in her forties or fifties who had been exposed to COVID-19. V usage is TRBV11-2 and J usage is TRBJ2-4, with 9 bases matching TRBD1. CDR3 nucleotides: TGTGCCAGCAGCTTCCCCCGGGACAGGGTCCCTCTAGCCAAAAACATTCAGTACTTC. It codes for CASSFPRDRVPLAKNIQYF.